The 20 T cell receptor beta chains in this list originate from one sample, sequenced in a study of T cell responses to AZD1222 COVID-19 vaccine. Produced via immunoSEQ multiplex PCR; TCRdb's table is partial and in-frame only. The sample holds some 150,000 clones, more than 70% seen once. The specimen comprised peripheral blood, sampled on day 0 of AZD1222 vaccination. The source is an adult in good health.

This clone was counted a single time. The chain uses TRBV11-2 and TRBJ1-1; 7 positions agree with TRBD1. The germline CDR1 and CDR2 sequences are SGHAT and FQNNGV. The CDR3 runs to 12 residues. V dropped 4 bases and J dropped 8; count of bases not matched to a gene: 4. CDR3 nucleotide sequence: TGTGCCAGCAGCTACCCGACAGGGGAAGCTTTCTTT. Protein: CASSYPTGEAFF.

The V gene is TRBV6-5, the J gene TRBJ1-5; D gene uncertain. Per the germline V gene, CDR1 is MNHEY and CDR2 is SVGAGI. CDR3 size: 14 residues. V was shortened by 6 bases and J by 0 bases, with 9 bases between the two germline ends. The CDR3 region has the DNA TGTGCCAGCAGCCAGGCCTATAGCAATCAGCCCCAGCATTTT. Residues: CASSQAYSNQPQHF.

The CDR3 sequence is CASSFLRAYNEQFF. The CDR3 region has the DNA TGTGCCAGCAGTTTTCTGCGGGCCTACAATGAGCAGTTCTTC. The rearrangement links TRBV27 to TRBJ2-1; the D gene is possibly TRBD2 (5 bases). The CDR3 covers 14 residues. Trimming removed 3 bases from V and 2 bases from J, with 8 bases in between. Looked up from germline, CDR1 is MNHEY and CDR2 is SMNVEV (reference sequence).

The rearrangement uses TRBV5-1 and TRBJ1-2, with D unclear. Looked up from germline, CDR1 is SGHRS and CDR2 is YFSETQ. V was cut by 0 bases and J by 0 bases, with 9 bases left in between. This CDR3 comprises 15 residues. CDR3 nucleotides: TGCGCCAGCAGCTTGGCCGGGCCCGCTAACTATGGCTACACCTTC. This codes for CASSLAGPANYGYTF.

This chain joins TRBV19 and TRBJ2-1; tentative D call: TRBD2 (5 bases). The germline V gene encodes CDR1 LNHDA and CDR2 SQIVND (reference sequence). V lost 8 bases to trimming and J lost 9 bases, with 11 bases between them. CDR3 length equals 11 residues. The CDR3, as DNA: TGTGCCAGTCGTGAGGGCGTTGAGCAGTTCTTC. Translation gives CASREGVEQFF.

This sequence joins TRBV27 and TRBJ2-7; weak D call: TRBD1 (5 bases). The germline gives CDR1 MNHEY, CDR2 SMNVEV (reference sequence). The CDR3 length is 15 residues. Deletions cut 0 bases from V and 2 bases from J, with 11 bases between. The CDR3 bases are TGTGCCAGCAGTTTATCAGGGGTTACTGCCTACGAGCAGTACTTC. Residues: CASSLSGVTAYEQYF.

About this clone: The same CDR3 arises from other DNA sequences in this sample as well. The J gene is TRBJ2-3, the V gene TRBV5-1; D is possibly TRBD2 (6 bases). The CDR3 is 14 amino acids. The V gene's germline CDR1 is SGHRS and CDR2 YFSETQ. Trimming stripped 4 bases from V and 1 base from J, with 10 bases between. The CDR3 here is CASSPGGGTDTQYF. The CDR3 DNA reads TGCGCCAGCAGCCCCGGAGGGGGCACAGATACGCAGTATTTT.

The chain combines TRBV4-1 with TRBJ2-3; TRBD2 agrees at 8 bases. The CDR3 is 18 residues long. V was pared by 1 base and J by 3 bases, with 12 bases of the junction left unmatched. Germline assignment: CDR1 MGHRA and CDR2 YSYEKL. The CDR3 region is CASSQGTSPIEVTDTQYF. CDR3 coding DNA: TGCGCCAGCAGCCAAGGGACTAGCCCAATCGAGGTTACAGATACGCAGTATTTT.

For the CDR3, the DNA is TGCGCCAGCAGCTTGGAGGTACTAGCGGGGGGTCAGAATGAGCAGTTCTTC. Its translation is CASSLEVLAGGQNEQFF. This rearrangement joins TRBV5-1 to TRBJ2-1, with TRBD2 identical over 12 bases. V lost 0 bases, J lost 7 bases, and 8 bases stayed unmatched. CDR1 and CDR2 from the germline V gene are SGHRS and YFSETQ. The CDR3 runs 17 residues.

J is TRBJ1-5 and V is TRBV4-2, with 9 bases identical to TRBD1. Germline CDR1 is LGHNA and CDR2 is YNFKEQ. V shed 0 bases, J shed 2 bases, and the junction held 5 bases outside the gene matches. This CDR3 region has 17 residues. The CDR3 sequence: CASSQDLGQGGNQPQHF. The CDR3 DNA reads TGTGCCAGCAGCCAAGACCTGGGACAGGGCGGCAATCAGCCCCAGCATTTT.

This chain links TRBV4-1 with TRBJ2-2; tentatively, D is TRBD2 (5 bases). The CDR3 has 18 amino acids. CDR1 MGHRA and CDR2 YSYEKL come from the germline V gene. Trimming removed 1 base from V and 4 bases from J, with 19 bases in between. CDR3 amino acids: CASSQGFGRLSVTGELFF. The CDR3 DNA sequence: TGCGCCAGCAGCCAAGGGTTTGGGAGACTCAGCGTCACCGGGGAGCTGTTTTTT.

J is TRBJ2-7 and V is TRBV6-5; tentative D call: TRBD2 (5 bases). Trimming removed 3 bases at V and 0 bases at J, with 12 bases between. Germline CDR1 and CDR2: MNHEY and SVGAGI. The CDR3 has 15 amino acids. CDR3 DNA: TGTGCCAGCAGTTATTGGGGAGAGAGCTCCTACGAGCAGTACTTC. Protein: CASSYWGESSYEQYF.

Here the CDR3 DNA reads TGTGCCAGCAGTTACTTTGAGAATTCACCCCTCCACTTT. Protein: CASSYFENSPLHF. The chain joins TRBV6-5 to TRBJ1-6, with D hard to call. Germline assignment: CDR1 MNHEY and CDR2 SVGAGI. The CDR3 sequence is 13 residues long. The V gene lost 1 base and the J gene lost 7 bases, with 5 bases spanning the gap.

The DNA for the CDR3 is TGTGCTAGTGGTTTGGCTCACCTTTTGCAGGGAGACGAAAAACTGTTTTTT. The encoded protein is CASGLAHLLQGDEKLFF. The chain joins TRBV12-5 to TRBJ1-4, with D possibly matching TRBD1 (5 bases). The CDR3 has 17 amino acids. CDR1 and CDR2 from the germline V gene are LGHNT and FRNRAP. Trimming removed 1 base at V and 8 bases at J, with 20 bases between.

This chain joins TRBV19 and TRBJ2-5; 11 nucleotides align to TRBD1. The V segment lost 8 bases and the J segment 2 bases; nucleotides outside the gene matches: 13. The CDR3 is 17 amino acids. Germline values: CDR1 LNHDA, CDR2 SQIVND (reference sequence). The CDR3 sequence: CASSLRDRGAHQETQYF. Here the CDR3 DNA reads TGTGCCAGTTCGCTTCGGGACAGGGGGGCCCATCAAGAGACCCAGTACTTC.

In its sample, this clone was seen once. This sequence joins TRBV7-2 and TRBJ2-3, with a tentative D call TRBD1 (6 bases). Between the trimmed V and J ends, which lost 4 bases and 0 bases, there was a span of 11 bases. CDR3 length: 15 amino acids. CDR1 is SGHTA and CDR2 is FQGNSA in the germline V gene. The CDR3 DNA sequence: TGTGCCAGCAGCTCCCCAGGGGCCAGCACAGATACGCAGTATTTT. Translation: CASSSPGASTDTQYF.

There are a few counts of this clone. The rearrangement joins TRBV4-1 to TRBJ2-1, with 11 bases fitting TRBD2. This CDR3 contains 17 residues. The V segment lost 1 base and the J segment 8 bases; nucleotides outside the gene matches: 10. Per germline, CDR1 MGHRA and CDR2 YSYEKL. CDR3 sequence reads: CASSQGVAGGPMDEQFF. CDR3 bases: TGCGCCAGCAGCCAAGGGGTAGCGGGAGGGCCGATGGATGAGCAGTTCTTC.

The CDR3 nucleotides read TGTGCCACCAGCAGGCCCCCAACCTTAGGAAATGAGCAGTTCTTC. Translating it yields CATSRPPTLGNEQFF. This sequence joins TRBV15 and TRBJ2-1, with D uncertain. This CDR3 spans 15 amino acids. From germline, CDR1 is LNHNV and CDR2 YYDKDF (reference sequence). The V end was cut by 3 bases, the J end by 7 bases, with 16 bases between.

This clone was counted once. CDR3 residues: CATEQNNEQFF. The CDR3 nucleotides are TGTGCCACCGAACAGAATAATGAGCAGTTCTTC. This chain joins TRBV24-1 and TRBJ2-1; D unresolved. V was clipped by 9 bases and J by 7 bases, with 9 bases between them. This CDR3 comprises 11 residues. Germline loops: CDR1 KGHDR, CDR2 SFDVKD.

This rearrangement joins TRBV20-1 to TRBJ2-3; 7 bases map to TRBD2. The ends lost 3 bases at V and 7 bases at J; junction bases unmatched: 4. Germline V lookup: CDR1 DFQATT, CDR2 SNEGSKA (reference sequence). This CDR3 contains 12 residues. This chain's CDR3 is CSASGDYYTQYF. The CDR3 DNA follows: TGCAGTGCTAGTGGGGACTACTATACGCAGTATTTT.